These 5 T cell receptor beta chains were all obtained from the same sample, sequenced in a study of PD-L1 blockade in urothelial cancer. Time point of the sample: peripheral blood 6 weeks after treatment start. Repertoires were generated with immunoSEQ multiplex PCR, while TCRdb's copy carries only in-frame clones and drops some. The sample carries just over 40,000 clones, approximately 85% recorded once. The material sequenced was PBMCs, taken around atezolizumab (anti-PD-L1) treatment. The receptors here all came from a man in his 70s with urothelial cancer.

This sequence joins TRBV19 and TRBJ2-7; 14 bases line up with TRBD2. The J segment lost 6 bases and the V segment lost 7 bases, leaving 5 bases of the junction unmatched. CDR3 length: 14 amino acids. Germline CDR1 reads LNHDA; CDR2 reads SQIVND (reference sequence). This CDR3 is CASMGTSGSSEQYF. CDR3 in DNA: TGTGCCAGTATGGGGACTAGCGGGAGTAGCGAGCAGTACTTC.

The chain has TRBV6-1 and TRBJ1-5; D not certain. The CDR3 has 16 residues. V dropped 2 bases and J dropped 1 base, with 12 bases sitting between them. CDR1 and CDR2 from the germline V gene are MNHNS and SASEGT. The CDR3 sequence: CASSESTRLSNQPQHF. Here the CDR3 DNA reads TGTGCCAGCAGTGAATCCACCAGACTCAGCAATCAGCCCCAGCATTTT.

This clone was seen a handful of times. The V gene is TRBV9, the J gene TRBJ1-1; 8 bases are shared with TRBD1. In germline, CDR1 is SGDLS, CDR2 YYNGEE. V lost 3 bases, J lost 4 bases, and 5 bases stayed unmatched. The CDR3 has 14 amino acids. The CDR3 sequence: CASSARQGTTEAFF. The CDR3 nucleotides read TGTGCCAGCAGCGCTAGACAGGGGACCACTGAAGCTTTCTTT.

This sequence joins TRBV29-1 and TRBJ2-3; D remains unclear. Trimming removed 4 bases from V and 0 bases from J, with 5 bases in between. Germline V gene sequence: CDR1 SQVTM, CDR2 ANQGSEA. The CDR3 is 12 amino acids. The CDR3 DNA follows: TGCAGCGTTGGAGGAAGCACAGATACGCAGTATTTT. It codes for CSVGGSTDTQYF.

The chain carries TRBV25-1 and TRBJ1-3; 8 bases line up with TRBD1. The junction had 4 bases not matched to a gene; V was cut back by 6 bases and J by 3 bases. Germline CDR1 reads MGHDK; CDR2 reads SYGVNS. The length of the CDR3 is 14 residues. The CDR3, as DNA: TGTGCCAGCAGAGACAGGGGCTATGGAAACACCATATATTTT. It is translated as CASRDRGYGNTIYF.